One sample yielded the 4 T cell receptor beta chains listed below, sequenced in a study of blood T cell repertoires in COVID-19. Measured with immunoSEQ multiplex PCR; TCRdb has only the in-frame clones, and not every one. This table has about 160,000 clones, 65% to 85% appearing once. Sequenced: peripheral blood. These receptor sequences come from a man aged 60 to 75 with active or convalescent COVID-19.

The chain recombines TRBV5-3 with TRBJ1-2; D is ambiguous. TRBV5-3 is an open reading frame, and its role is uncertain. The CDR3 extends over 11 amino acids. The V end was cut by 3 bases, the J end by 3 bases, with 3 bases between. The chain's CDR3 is CARSSDYGYTF. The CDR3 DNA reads TGTGCCAGAAGCTCCGACTATGGCTACACCTTC.

In nucleotides, the CDR3 is TGCGCCAGCAGCTTGAGGGGAGCGGGTGCCGGGGAGCTGTTTTTT. Protein: CASSLRGAGAGELFF. The chain has TRBV5-1 and TRBJ2-2; the D gene is possibly TRBD2 (6 bases). Trimming stripped 1 base from V and 6 bases from J, with 13 bases between. This CDR3 comprises 15 residues. Germline CDR1 SGHRS, CDR2 YFSETQ.

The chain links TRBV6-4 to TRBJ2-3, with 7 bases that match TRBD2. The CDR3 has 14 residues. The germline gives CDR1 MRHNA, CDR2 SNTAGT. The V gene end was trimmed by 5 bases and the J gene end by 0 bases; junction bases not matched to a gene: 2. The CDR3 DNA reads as TGTGCCAGCAGTCCACTAGCGAGCACAGATACGCAGTATTTT. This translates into CASSPLASTDTQYF.

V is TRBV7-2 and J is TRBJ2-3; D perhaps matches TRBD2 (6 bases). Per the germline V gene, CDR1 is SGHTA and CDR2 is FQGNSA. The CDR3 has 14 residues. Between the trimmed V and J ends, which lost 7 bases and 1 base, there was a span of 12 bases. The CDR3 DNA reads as TGTGCCAGCAAACTCACGGGGGGCACAGATACGCAGTATTTT. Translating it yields CASKLTGGTDTQYF.